This is a list of T cell receptor beta chains from one sample in a study of identical twins. TCRdb redid the calling of the 5' RACE reads with MiXCR, one entry per CDR3 protein. Of hundreds of thousands of distinct CDR3 sequences in the sample, approximately 24% were seen once. The same sample was also used in a study of T cells expressing NK-cell markers.

Sequenced material: CD4+ T cells sorted from blood. Every receptor here comes from a woman between 18 and 29 years old in good health. Each CDR3 is given with its conserved first and last residue. D genes are given only for firm matches. Clone sizes are given selectively: once, few, many, or a class where the clone is expanded.

V gene: TRBV5-6; J gene: TRBJ2-1; clone size: few; D gene: NA; CDR3 protein: CASSLETGQFF; CDR3 DNA: TGTGCCAGCAGCTTGGAGACAGGGCAGTTCTTC
V gene: TRBV6-2/TRBV6-3; J gene: TRBJ1-1; clone size: NA; D gene: TRBD1; CDR3 protein: CASSDRGRNTEAFF; CDR3 DNA: TGTGCCAGCAGTGACAGGGGACGGAACACTGAAGCTTTCTTT
V gene: TRBV3-1; J gene: TRBJ2-4; clone size: NA; D gene: TRBD1; CDR3 protein: CAIRGRQGPSTKGNIQYF; CDR3 DNA: TGTGCCATCAGGGGCCGACAGGGTCCTAGTACAAAGGGGAACATTCAGTACTTC
V gene: TRBV29-1; J gene: TRBJ2-5; clone size: few; D gene: TRBD2; CDR3 protein: CSVDGGASGREETQYF; CDR3 DNA: TGCAGCGTTGACGGGGGGGCTAGCGGGAGGGAAGAGACCCAGTACTTC
V gene: TRBV4-2; J gene: TRBJ1-2; clone size: many; D gene: NA; CDR3 protein: CASSQDLQNSYGYTF; CDR3 DNA: TGTGCCAGCAGCCAAGATCTTCAGAACTCCTATGGCTACACCTTC
V gene: TRBV6-1; J gene: TRBJ1-5; clone size: many; D gene: NA; CDR3 protein: CASTLQGFGQPQHF; CDR3 DNA: TGTGCCAGCACTCTCCAGGGGTTCGGTCAGCCCCAGCATTTT
V gene: TRBV5-1; J gene: TRBJ1-2; clone size: NA; D gene: NA; CDR3 protein: CASSLAKLGNFNYGYTF; CDR3 DNA: TGCGCCAGCAGCTTGGCCAAACTGGGGAACTTCAACTATGGCTACACCTTC
V gene: TRBV10-3; J gene: TRBJ2-7; clone size: few; D gene: TRBD1; CDR3 protein: CAISDATGAAYEQYF; CDR3 DNA: TGTGCCATCAGCGACGCGACAGGGGCGGCGTACGAGCAGTACTTC
V gene: TRBV5-1; J gene: TRBJ2-7; clone size: few; D gene: NA; CDR3 protein: CASRTDSSSYEQYF; CDR3 DNA: TGCGCCAGCAGAACCGACAGTTCCTCCTACGAGCAGTACTTC
V gene: TRBV12-3/TRBV12-4; J gene: TRBJ2-1; clone size: many; D gene: TRBD2; CDR3 protein: CASSDSGGALVGYNEQFF; CDR3 DNA: TGTGCCAGCAGTGATAGCGGGGGGGCCCTGGTGGGATACAATGAGCAGTTCTTC
V gene: TRBV29-1; J gene: TRBJ1-1; clone size: NA; D gene: TRBD1; CDR3 protein: CSVSDRDTEAFF; CDR3 DNA: TGCAGCGTCTCGGACAGGGACACTGAAGCTTTCTTT
V gene: TRBV7-9; J gene: TRBJ2-2; clone size: NA; D gene: TRBD1; CDR3 protein: CASSLTGAYTGELFF; CDR3 DNA: TGTGCCAGCAGCTTAACAGGGGCCTACACCGGGGAGCTGTTTTTT
V gene: TRBV12-3/TRBV12-4; J gene: TRBJ1-6; clone size: many; D gene: TRBD1; CDR3 protein: CASSLGQNNSPLHF; CDR3 DNA: TGTGCCAGCAGTTTGGGACAGAATAATTCACCCCTCCACTTT
V gene: TRBV21-1; J gene: TRBJ2-3; clone size: NA; D gene: NA; CDR3 protein: CASSIGDTQYF; CDR3 DNA: TGTGCCAGCAGCATTGGGGATACGCAGTATTTT
V gene: TRBV5-1; J gene: TRBJ2-7; clone size: NA; D gene: NA; CDR3 protein: CASSLGDLYYEQYF; CDR3 DNA: TGCGCCAGCAGCTTGGGAGACTTGTACTACGAGCAGTACTTC
V gene: TRBV7-3; J gene: TRBJ2-2; clone size: NA; D gene: NA; CDR3 protein: CASSLLPGVQGELFF; CDR3 DNA: TGTGCCAGCAGCTTATTACCGGGAGTACAAGGGGAGCTGTTTTTT
V gene: TRBV12-3/TRBV12-4; J gene: TRBJ2-7; clone size: many; D gene: TRBD1; CDR3 protein: CASSLGGQGPYEQYF; CDR3 DNA: TGTGCCAGCAGTTTAGGCGGACAGGGGCCCTACGAGCAGTACTTC
V gene: TRBV12-3/TRBV12-4; J gene: TRBJ2-2; clone size: few; D gene: NA; CDR3 protein: CATSVQLNTGELFF; CDR3 DNA: TGTGCCACCTCGGTTCAGCTGAACACCGGGGAGCTGTTTTTT
V gene: TRBV10-3; J gene: TRBJ2-3; clone size: few; D gene: NA; CDR3 protein: CAITPTGRITDTQYF; CDR3 DNA: TGTGCCATCACTCCAACCGGGCGGATCACAGATACGCAGTATTTT
V gene: TRBV9; J gene: TRBJ2-3; clone size: NA; D gene: NA; CDR3 protein: CASSVSPGIDTQYF; CDR3 DNA: TGTGCCAGCAGCGTAAGTCCGGGAATAGATACGCAGTATTTT
V gene: TRBV7-9; J gene: TRBJ1-5; clone size: NA; D gene: TRBD1; CDR3 protein: CASSQGAVRGNQPQHF; CDR3 DNA: TGTGCCAGCAGCCAGGGGGCGGTGAGGGGCAATCAGCCCCAGCATTTT
V gene: TRBV7-2; J gene: TRBJ2-1; clone size: few; D gene: TRBD1; CDR3 protein: CASSFSGQQTYNEQFF; CDR3 DNA: TGTGCCAGCAGCTTCTCGGGACAGCAGACCTACAATGAGCAGTTCTTC
V gene: TRBV7-2; J gene: TRBJ2-7; clone size: few; D gene: NA; CDR3 protein: CASSLVAGYNEQYF; CDR3 DNA: TGTGCCAGCAGCTTAGTGGCGGGTTACAACGAGCAGTACTTC
V gene: TRBV20-1; J gene: TRBJ2-7; clone size: NA; D gene: TRBD1; CDR3 protein: CSATRDRALVREQYF; CDR3 DNA: TGCAGTGCTACGCGGGACAGGGCTTTGGTACGCGAGCAGTACTTC
V gene: TRBV20-1; J gene: TRBJ1-1; clone size: NA; D gene: NA; CDR3 protein: CSVRGPSGTEAFF; CDR3 DNA: TGCAGTGTCAGGGGACCTTCGGGGACTGAAGCTTTCTTT
V gene: TRBV6-5; J gene: TRBJ1-2; clone size: NA; D gene: NA; CDR3 protein: CASSYSASTMAYGYTF; CDR3 DNA: TGTGCCAGCAGTTACTCGGCGTCTACAATGGCCTATGGCTACACCTTC
V gene: TRBV6-5; J gene: TRBJ2-1; clone size: few; D gene: TRBD2; CDR3 protein: CASSSGTSGRMNEQFF; CDR3 DNA: TGTGCCAGCAGTTCCGGGACTAGCGGGAGAATGAATGAGCAGTTCTTC
V gene: TRBV5-1; J gene: TRBJ1-1; clone size: few; D gene: TRBD1; CDR3 protein: CASTFDAGGNTEAFF; CDR3 DNA: TGCGCCAGCACTTTTGACGCAGGGGGTAACACTGAAGCTTTCTTT
V gene: TRBV5-1; J gene: TRBJ2-5; clone size: NA; D gene: NA; CDR3 protein: CASSPRPGLQETQYF; CDR3 DNA: TGCGCCAGCAGCCCCCGACCGGGACTCCAAGAGACCCAGTACTTC
V gene: TRBV5-1; J gene: TRBJ2-7; clone size: many; D gene: TRBD2; CDR3 protein: CASSPGGYEQYF; CDR3 DNA: TGCGCCAGCAGCCCGGGAGGGTACGAGCAGTACTTC
V gene: TRBV9; J gene: TRBJ1-1; clone size: NA; D gene: NA; CDR3 protein: CASSVVGLSSEAFF; CDR3 DNA: TGTGCCAGCAGCGTAGTAGGCCTAAGCTCTGAAGCTTTCTTT
V gene: TRBV20-1; J gene: TRBJ1-1; clone size: few; D gene: NA; CDR3 protein: CNPAEGGLSEAFF; CDR3 DNA: TGCAACCCTGCGGAGGGGGGCCTTTCTGAAGCTTTCTTT
V gene: TRBV20-1; J gene: TRBJ2-2; clone size: few; D gene: NA; CDR3 protein: CSARDVRRFGTGELFF; CDR3 DNA: TGCAGTGCTAGAGATGTGAGACGATTTGGCACCGGGGAGCTGTTTTTT
V gene: TRBV9; J gene: TRBJ1-6; clone size: few; D gene: NA; CDR3 protein: CASSVVNSPLHF; CDR3 DNA: TGTGCCAGCAGCGTAGTTAACTCACCCCTCCACTTT
V gene: TRBV10-3; J gene: TRBJ1-2; clone size: NA; D gene: NA; CDR3 protein: CAISEAQDYGYTF; CDR3 DNA: TGTGCCATCAGTGAGGCGCAGGACTATGGCTACACCTTC
V gene: TRBV20-1; J gene: TRBJ2-3; clone size: NA; D gene: NA; CDR3 protein: CSAVQGRRTDTQYF; CDR3 DNA: TGCAGTGCAGTCCAGGGGCGCCGCACAGATACGCAGTATTTT
V gene: TRBV7-2; J gene: TRBJ2-2; clone size: NA; D gene: NA; CDR3 protein: CASSYPPNTGELFF; CDR3 DNA: TGTGCCAGCAGCTACCCACCAAACACCGGGGAGCTGTTTTTT
V gene: TRBV12-5; J gene: TRBJ2-7; clone size: few; D gene: TRBD2; CDR3 protein: CASVGPAAGIQKDF; CDR3 DNA: TGTGCTAGTGTAGGACCCGCAGCGGGAATTCAGAAGGACTTC
V gene: TRBV9; J gene: TRBJ1-6; clone size: few; D gene: NA; CDR3 protein: CASNREDNSPLHF; CDR3 DNA: TGTGCCAGCAACCGGGAAGATAATTCACCCCTCCACTTT
V gene: TRBV5-5; J gene: TRBJ2-7; clone size: few; D gene: NA; CDR3 protein: CASSLAAALSSYEQYF; CDR3 DNA: TGTGCCAGCAGCTTGGCGGCCGCTTTGAGCTCCTACGAGCAGTACTTC
V gene: TRBV5-1; J gene: TRBJ2-5; clone size: NA; D gene: TRBD1; CDR3 protein: CASSFRTGGLETQYF; CDR3 DNA: TGCGCCAGCAGCTTCCGGACAGGGGGTTTAGAGACCCAGTACTTC
V gene: TRBV6-1; J gene: TRBJ2-2; clone size: NA; D gene: TRBD2; CDR3 protein: CASNPFGLAGVWTGELFF; CDR3 DNA: TGTGCCAGCAACCCCTTCGGACTAGCGGGAGTATGGACCGGGGAGCTGTTTTTT
V gene: TRBV30; J gene: TRBJ1-2; clone size: few; D gene: NA; CDR3 protein: CAWSVEAYGYTF; CDR3 DNA: TGTGCCTGGAGTGTAGAGGCCTATGGCTACACCTTC
V gene: TRBV5-6; J gene: TRBJ1-1; clone size: many; D gene: NA; CDR3 protein: CASSPRRRNTEAFF; CDR3 DNA: TGTGCCAGCAGCCCGAGGCGCAGGAACACTGAAGCTTTCTTT
V gene: TRBV24-1; J gene: TRBJ2-3; clone size: NA; D gene: TRBD1; CDR3 protein: CATRITGALADTQYF; CDR3 DNA: TGTGCCACCAGGATAACAGGGGCCCTAGCAGATACGCAGTATTTT
V gene: TRBV7-7; J gene: TRBJ2-1; clone size: NA; D gene: TRBD2; CDR3 protein: CASSPIAGVSYNEQFF; CDR3 DNA: TGTGCCAGCAGCCCAATAGCGGGAGTTTCCTACAATGAGCAGTTCTTC
V gene: TRBV29-1; J gene: TRBJ2-5; clone size: NA; D gene: NA; CDR3 protein: CSDTGRGIETQYF; CDR3 DNA: TGCAGCGATACAGGACGGGGGATAGAGACCCAGTACTTC
V gene: TRBV20-1; J gene: TRBJ2-1; clone size: few; D gene: NA; CDR3 protein: CSAVWGALRYNEQFF; CDR3 DNA: TGCAGTGCTGTTTGGGGGGCCTTAAGGTACAATGAGCAGTTCTTC
V gene: TRBV30; J gene: TRBJ1-4; clone size: NA; D gene: TRBD1; CDR3 protein: CAWSVGQSNEKLFF; CDR3 DNA: TGTGCCTGGAGTGTGGGACAGTCTAATGAAAAACTGTTTTTT
V gene: TRBV10-3; J gene: TRBJ2-2; clone size: NA; D gene: TRBD2; CDR3 protein: CAISESKLAGTGELFF; CDR3 DNA: TGTGCCATCAGTGAGTCGAAGCTAGCGGGGACCGGGGAGCTGTTTTTT
V gene: TRBV5-1; J gene: TRBJ2-1; clone size: NA; D gene: NA; CDR3 protein: CASSSHDEQFF; CDR3 DNA: TGCGCCAGCAGCTCGCACGATGAGCAGTTCTTC